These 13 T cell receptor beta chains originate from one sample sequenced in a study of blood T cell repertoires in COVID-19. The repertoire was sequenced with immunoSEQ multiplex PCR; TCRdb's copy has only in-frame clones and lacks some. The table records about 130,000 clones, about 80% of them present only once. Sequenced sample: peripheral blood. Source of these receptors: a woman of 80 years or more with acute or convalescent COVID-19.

Written as DNA, the CDR3 is TGTGCCAGCAGTTACGAAGCAGGATTCACAGATACGCAGTATTTT. Protein sequence: CASSYEAGFTDTQYF. The chain is built from TRBV6-5 and TRBJ2-3; no reliable D call. The CDR3 has 15 amino acids. V was pared by 2 bases and J by 2 bases, with 11 bases between. The germline CDR1 and CDR2 sequences are MNHEY and SVGAGI.

CDR3 residues: CASSFWTGSYNEQFF. Here the CDR3 DNA reads TGCGCCAGCAGCTTCTGGACAGGGTCCTACAATGAGCAGTTCTTC. This chain joins TRBV5-1 and TRBJ2-1, with 8 bases lining up with TRBD1. Trimming took 2 bases from V and 1 from J; bases not matched to a gene: 2. The CDR3 has 15 residues. The germline V gene encodes CDR1 SGHRS and CDR2 YFSETQ.

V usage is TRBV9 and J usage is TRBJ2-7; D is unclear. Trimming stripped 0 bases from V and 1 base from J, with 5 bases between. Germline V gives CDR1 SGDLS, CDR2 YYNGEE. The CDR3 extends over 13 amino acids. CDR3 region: CASSVGESYEQYF. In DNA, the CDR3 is TGTGCCAGCAGCGTAGGCGAATCCTACGAGCAGTACTTC.

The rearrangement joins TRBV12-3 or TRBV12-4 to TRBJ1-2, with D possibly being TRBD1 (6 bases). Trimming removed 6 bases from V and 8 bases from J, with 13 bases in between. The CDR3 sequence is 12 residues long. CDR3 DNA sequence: TGTGCCAGCAGCCGGACAGAAACCGGCTACACCTTC. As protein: CASSRTETGYTF.

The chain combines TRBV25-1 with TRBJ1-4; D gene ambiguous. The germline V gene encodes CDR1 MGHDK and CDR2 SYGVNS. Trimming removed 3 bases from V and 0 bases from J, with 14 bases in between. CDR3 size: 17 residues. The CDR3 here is CASSDKMGVTTNEKLFF. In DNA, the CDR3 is TGTGCCAGCAGTGATAAGATGGGAGTTACAACTAATGAAAAACTGTTTTTT.

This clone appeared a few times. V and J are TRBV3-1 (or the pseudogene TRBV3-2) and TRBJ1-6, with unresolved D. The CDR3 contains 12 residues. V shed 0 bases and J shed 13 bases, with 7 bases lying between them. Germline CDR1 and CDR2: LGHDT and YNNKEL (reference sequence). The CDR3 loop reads CASSQDRSPLHF. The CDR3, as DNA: TGTGCCAGCAGCCAAGATCGGAGCCCCCTCCACTTT.

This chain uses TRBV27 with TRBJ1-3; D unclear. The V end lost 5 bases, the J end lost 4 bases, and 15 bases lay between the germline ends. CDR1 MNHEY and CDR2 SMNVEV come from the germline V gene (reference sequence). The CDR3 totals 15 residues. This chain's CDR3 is CASSPTWGGGNTIYF. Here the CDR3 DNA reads TGTGCCAGCAGTCCGACCTGGGGAGGGGGAAACACCATATATTTT.

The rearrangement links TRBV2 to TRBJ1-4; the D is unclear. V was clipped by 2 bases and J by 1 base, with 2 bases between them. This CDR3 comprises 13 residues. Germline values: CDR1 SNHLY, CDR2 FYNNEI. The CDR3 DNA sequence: TGTGCCAGCAGTGAACAAACTAATGAAAAACTGTTTTTT. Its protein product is CASSEQTNEKLFF.

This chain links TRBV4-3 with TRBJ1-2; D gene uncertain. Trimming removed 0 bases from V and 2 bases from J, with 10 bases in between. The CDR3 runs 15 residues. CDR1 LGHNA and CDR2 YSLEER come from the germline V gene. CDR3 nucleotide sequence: TGCGCCAGCAGCCAAGATCTGCGAGAGAACTATGGCTACACCTTC. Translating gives CASSQDLRENYGYTF.

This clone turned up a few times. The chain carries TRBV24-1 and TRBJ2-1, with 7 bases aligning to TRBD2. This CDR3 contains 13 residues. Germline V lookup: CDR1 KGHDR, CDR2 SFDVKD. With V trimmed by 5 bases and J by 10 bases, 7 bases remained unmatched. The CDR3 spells CATSGSWGGEQFF. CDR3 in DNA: TGTGCCACCAGTGGTTCGTGGGGAGGGGAGCAGTTCTTC.

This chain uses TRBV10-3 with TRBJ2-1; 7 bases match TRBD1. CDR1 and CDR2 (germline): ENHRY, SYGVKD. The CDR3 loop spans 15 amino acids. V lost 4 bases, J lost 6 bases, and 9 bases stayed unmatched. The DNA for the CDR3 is TGTGCCATCAGTGTTCGAACCGACAGGGTCAATGAGCAGTTCTTC. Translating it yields CAISVRTDRVNEQFF.

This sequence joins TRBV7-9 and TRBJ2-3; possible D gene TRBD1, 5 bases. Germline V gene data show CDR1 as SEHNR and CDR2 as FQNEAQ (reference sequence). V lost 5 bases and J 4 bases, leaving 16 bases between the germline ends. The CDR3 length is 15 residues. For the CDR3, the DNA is TGTGCCAGCAGCACGAACCCCCGCAGGGCAGATACGCAGTATTTT. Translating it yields CASSTNPRRADTQYF.

The CDR3 region has the DNA TGCAGCGTTGGACAACAGGGGACAGCTAACTATGGCTACACCTTC. Protein product: CSVGQQGTANYGYTF. V is TRBV29-1 and J is TRBJ1-2; 7 nucleotides agree with TRBD1. Germline V gene lookup returns CDR1 SQVTM and CDR2 ANQGSEA. J lost 0 bases, V lost 4 bases, and 8 bases had no gene match. The CDR3 covers 15 residues.